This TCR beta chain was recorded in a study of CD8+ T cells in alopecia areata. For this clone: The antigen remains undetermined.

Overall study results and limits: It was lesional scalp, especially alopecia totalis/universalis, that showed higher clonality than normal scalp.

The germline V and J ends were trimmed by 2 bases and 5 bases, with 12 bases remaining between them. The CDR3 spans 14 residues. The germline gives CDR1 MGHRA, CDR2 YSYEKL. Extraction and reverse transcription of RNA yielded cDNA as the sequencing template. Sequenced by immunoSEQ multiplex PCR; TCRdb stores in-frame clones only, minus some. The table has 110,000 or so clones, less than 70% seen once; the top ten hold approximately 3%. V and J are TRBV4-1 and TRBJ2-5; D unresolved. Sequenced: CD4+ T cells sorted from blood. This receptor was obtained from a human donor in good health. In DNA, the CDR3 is TGCGCCAGCAGCCAATTAGGACCGAGGGAGACCCAGTACTTC. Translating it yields CASSQLGPRETQYF.